This is a list of T cell receptor beta chains from one sample in a study of T cells after yellow fever vaccination. From the 5' RACE reads, TCRdb called clonotypes with MiXCR, one entry per CDR3 protein. Of hundreds of thousands of distinct CDR3 sequences detected, roughly 12% appear once; the ten largest clones hold around an eighth. Sample: PBMCs, taken on the day of the yellow fever booster vaccination. These receptors were obtained from a man under 40 who received the YFV17D yellow fever vaccine. The CDR3 runs from the conserved cysteine through the conserved F or W. The order of the fields is J gene, CDR3 length, D gene, V gene, clone size, CDR3 protein, CDR3 DNA. The D gene is left open where the match is weak. Where a row states a size, it is once, few, many or the class of an expanded clone; other rows omit it.

TRBJ2-4 16 TRBD1 TRBV18 . CASSPPSTGGKNIQYF TGTGCCAGCTCACCACCGTCCACAGGGGGAAAAAACATTCAGTACTTC
TRBJ2-1 11 . TRBV28 few CASNVMTQQFF TGTGCCAGCAACGTCATGACTCAGCAGTTCTTC
TRBJ2-1 16 TRBD2 TRBV7-8 few CASSHTSGGALNEQFF TGTGCCAGCAGCCATACCAGCGGGGGGGCTTTGAATGAGCAGTTCTTC
TRBJ2-1 13 TRBD2 TRBV12-3/TRBV12-4 few CASSLGLAYEQFF TGTGCCAGCAGTTTGGGACTAGCCTATGAGCAGTTCTTC
TRBJ2-2 16 . TRBV20-1 . CSARDLVAANTGELFF TGCAGTGCTAGAGATTTGGTAGCAGCGAACACCGGGGAGCTGTTTTTT
TRBJ1-1 14 . TRBV2 few CASSEPGLNTEAFF TGTGCCAGCAGTGAACCCGGCCTGAACACTGAAGCTTTCTTT
TRBJ1-4 16 TRBD1 TRBV20-1 many CSARVDRGRRNEKLFF TGCAGTGCTAGGGTGGACAGGGGGAGACGTAATGAAAAACTGTTTTTT
TRBJ2-1 14 TRBD1 TRBV20-1 . CSAKAQGAGNEQFF TGCAGTGCGAAAGCTCAGGGGGCTGGGAATGAGCAGTTCTTC
TRBJ2-7 15 . TRBV5-1 . CASSLRSGPDYEQYF TGCGCCAGCAGCTTACGATCCGGGCCCGACTACGAGCAGTACTTC
TRBJ2-2 15 TRBD1 TRBV4-3 . CASSQGQGLRGELFF TGCGCCAGCAGCCAGGGACAGGGGTTGAGGGGGGAGCTGTTTTTT
TRBJ1-5 14 TRBD1 TRBV7-9 few CASSSTGVNQPQHF TGTGCCAGCAGCTCTACAGGGGTAAATCAGCCCCAGCATTTT
TRBJ1-5 15 . TRBV28 few CASRSTDGRNQPQHF TGTGCCAGCAGATCGACAGACGGTCGCAATCAGCCCCAGCATTTT
TRBJ2-5 14 . TRBV5-5 many CASSLGPGGETQYF TGTGCCAGCAGCTTGGGTCCCGGGGGAGAGACCCAGTACTTC
TRBJ2-5 14 TRBD1 TRBV6-1 . CASSRDRVAETQYF TGTGCCAGCAGTCGGGACAGGGTCGCAGAGACCCAGTACTTC
TRBJ2-3 10 . TRBV29-1 . CSGGTDTQYF TGCAGTGGTGGCACAGATACGCAGTATTTT
TRBJ2-3 16 TRBD2 TRBV7-3 . CASSLQPAGGSDTQYF TGTGCCAGCAGCTTACAACCAGCGGGAGGGTCAGATACGCAGTATTTT
TRBJ2-7 14 . TRBV27 . CASALGGRGYEQYF TGTGCCAGCGCGCTTGGTGGCAGGGGTTACGAGCAGTACTTC
TRBJ1-2 13 . TRBV9 many CASSRDRNYGYTF TGTGCCAGCAGCCGGGACCGAAACTATGGCTACACCTTC
TRBJ2-7 13 TRBD1 TRBV19 . CASGIGTGYEQYF TGTGCCAGCGGTATAGGGACAGGCTACGAGCAGTACTTC
TRBJ2-3 17 . TRBV4-3 . CASSQDPPGVRARTQYF TGCGCCAGCAGCCAAGATCCCCCGGGTGTGAGGGCCAGGACGCAGTATTTT
TRBJ2-7 13 . TRBV4-2 . CASSQAHATEQYF TGTGCCAGCAGCCAAGCACATGCGACCGAGCAGTACTTC
TRBJ2-7 15 TRBD1 TRBV19 . CASSILQGSTYEQYF TGTGCCAGTAGTATATTACAGGGGTCTACCTACGAGCAGTACTTC
TRBJ2-2 18 TRBD2 TRBV10-3 few CAISESAGREEDTGELFF TGTGCCATCAGTGAGTCGGCGGGGCGGGAGGAGGACACCGGGGAGCTGTTTTTT
TRBJ2-5 15 TRBD2 TRBV20-1 . CSARHTSGSGETQYF TGCAGTGCTAGACATACTAGCGGGTCAGGGGAGACCCAGTACTTC
TRBJ1-1 14 TRBD1 TRBV12-3/TRBV12-4 . CASSAGTGNTEAFF TGTGCCAGCAGTGCCGGGACAGGGAACACTGAAGCTTTCTTT
TRBJ2-7 15 . TRBV5-1 . CASRKGTEISYEQYF TGCGCCAGCAGAAAAGGGACGGAAATCTCCTACGAGCAGTACTTC
TRBJ2-1 14 TRBD2 TRBV20-1 . CSATRGLAGDEQFF TGCAGTGCCACCCGAGGACTAGCAGGCGATGAGCAGTTCTTC
TRBJ1-2 12 . TRBV5-1 many CASSLGGNGYTF TGTGCCAGCAGTTTGGGAGGGAATGGCTACACCTTC
TRBJ1-1 16 TRBD1 TRBV5-1 . CASSPWTGYGPSEAFF TGCGCCAGCAGCCCCTGGACAGGGTATGGACCCTCTGAAGCTTTCTTT
TRBJ1-3 12 . TRBV5-1 few CARMGPGNTIYF TGCGCCAGAATGGGCCCTGGAAACACCATATATTTT
TRBJ2-2 15 . TRBV7-2 . CASSFSNLNTGELFF TGTGCCAGCAGCTTCAGCAATTTGAACACCGGGGAGCTGTTTTTT
TRBJ2-5 15 . TRBV28 many CASSSDLRGRGTQYF TGTGCCAGCAGTTCTGACCTCAGGGGGAGGGGGACCCAGTACTTC
TRBJ2-1 16 . TRBV5-1 . CASSLFGPDEVSEQFF TGCGCCAGCAGCTTGTTTGGCCCAGATGAGGTCAGTGAGCAGTTCTTC
TRBJ1-4 15 . TRBV19 . CASSIAPWRRNDLFF TGTGCCAGTAGTATAGCCCCTTGGAGACGGAATGATCTGTTTTTT
TRBJ1-5 13 . TRBV20-1 . CSARGDINQPQHF TGCAGTGCTAGGGGTGACATTAATCAGCCCCAGCATTTT
TRBJ1-5 15 . TRBV15 few CATSRVRDSNQPQHF TGTGCCACCAGCAGGGTCCGGGACAGCAATCAGCCCCAGCATTTT
TRBJ2-3 14 TRBD2 TRBV20-1 few CSGVIAGALDTQYF TGCAGTGGAGTAATAGCGGGAGCGCTAGATACGCAGTATTTT
TRBJ1-3 14 . TRBV9 few CASSDLRTGNTIYF TGTGCCAGCAGCGACCTGAGGACTGGAAACACCATATATTTT
TRBJ2-7 14 TRBD2 TRBV12-3/TRBV12-4 . CASSEWTSGRAQYF TGTGCCAGCAGTGAATGGACTAGCGGGAGGGCGCAGTACTTC
TRBJ2-3 15 . TRBV10-2 . CASSAFQWDVDTQYF TGCGCCAGCAGTGCCTTCCAATGGGACGTTGATACGCAGTATTTT
TRBJ2-1 15 . TRBV14 . CASSPYHSSYNEQFF TGTGCCAGCAGCCCGTACCATAGCTCCTACAATGAGCAGTTCTTC